One T cell receptor beta chain is described in this entry. Its specificity is unknown. The CDR3 spans 15 residues. V lost 3 bases and J 2 bases, leaving 14 bases between the germline ends. Germline V gene sequence: CDR1 SGDLS, CDR2 YYNGEE. The data belong to a study of T cell repertoires in cytomegalovirus infection. TCRdb re-analysed the reads in MiXCR, keeping a single row per CDR3 protein. The top ten hold around an eighth of the sample, which has approximately 990,000 distinct CDR3 sequences, 30% to 40% seen once. The specimen was cultured CD8+ T cells from PBMCs, collected from culture after CMV antigen stimulation. This TCR was recovered from a human donor in good health (CMV status not recorded). Some clones in this sample may be carry-over from other donors' samples. The V call is TRBV9, the J call TRBJ1-2; a weak D match, TRBD1 (5 bases). In DNA, the CDR3 is TGTGCCAGCAGCGCGACCGGACATGCGAACTATGGCTACACCTTC. Protein sequence: CASSATGHANYGYTF.